This T cell receptor beta chain was identified in a study of blood T cell repertoires in COVID-19. The data were produced by immunoSEQ multiplex PCR, yet TCRdb's version contains in-frame clones alone and is incomplete. Among approximately 46,000 clones listed, about 90% were seen once. Germline V gives CDR1 LGHDT, CDR2 YNNKEL (reference sequence). J was trimmed by 8 bases and V by 2 bases; bases with no gene match: 17. The CDR3 is 17 residues long. This chain connects TRBV3-1 (or the pseudogene TRBV3-2) to TRBJ1-2; 7 nucleotides agree with TRBD1. Sequencing was done on a sample of peripheral blood. The TCR originated in a man aged 65 to 85 with active COVID-19. The CDR3 reads CASSQSSQTTGRGGYTF. The DNA of the CDR3 is TGTGCCAGCAGCCAATCCTCCCAGACGACAGGGAGAGGCGGCTACACCTTC.